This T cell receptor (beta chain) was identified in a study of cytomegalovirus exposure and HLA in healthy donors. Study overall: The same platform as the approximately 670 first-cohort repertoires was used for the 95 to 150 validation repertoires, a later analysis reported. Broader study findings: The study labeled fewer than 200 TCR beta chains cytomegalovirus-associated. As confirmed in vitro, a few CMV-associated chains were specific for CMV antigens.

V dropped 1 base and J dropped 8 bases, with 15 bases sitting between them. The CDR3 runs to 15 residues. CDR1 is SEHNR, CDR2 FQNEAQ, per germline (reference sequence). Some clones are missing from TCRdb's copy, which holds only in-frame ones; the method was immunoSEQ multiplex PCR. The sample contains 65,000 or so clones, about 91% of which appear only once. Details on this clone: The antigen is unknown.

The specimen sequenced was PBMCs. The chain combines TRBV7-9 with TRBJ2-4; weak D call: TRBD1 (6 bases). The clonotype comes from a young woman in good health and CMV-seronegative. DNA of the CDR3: TGTGCCAGCAGCTTAGTTCAGGGGATGGGGGACATTCAGTACTTC. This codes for CASSLVQGMGDIQYF.